This T cell receptor beta chain is from a study of CD8+CD57+ T cells in acquired aplastic anemia. Study overall: Around 3.2 ug was the average amount of DNA from sorted CD4+ and CD8+ cells. Study outcomes and limitations: Researchers report that 25 to 30 CD8+ CDR3 sequences appeared in both patients and controls.

This clonotype was counted ten times or more. Its antigen is not known. The V end was cut by 2 bases, the J end by 4 bases, with 9 bases between. CDR1 and CDR2 from the germline V gene are SGHDT and YYEEEE. The CDR3 consists of 13 residues. CD8+CD57+ cell expansion, shown by flow cytometry, had occurred in the patients selected for sequencing. Patients were treatment-naive when blood was sampled. CDR3 and TCR beta VDJ profiling relied on a genomic DNA template. From the reads, TCRdb called clonotypes with MiXCR, one entry per CDR3 protein. This sample yields approximately 190,000 distinct CDR3 sequences, of which roughly half are seen a single time; over 7.5% belongs to the top ten.

Sequenced sample: sorted CD4+, CD8+, or CD8+CD57+ T cells (not recorded which) from PBMCs. This chain uses TRBV5-6 with TRBJ1-2; D remains unclear. The TCR sequence derives from a human donor with aplastic anemia. The DNA for the CDR3 is TGTGCCAGCAGCTTTCAGAGCCCCTATGGCTACACCTTC. Its translation is CASSFQSPYGYTF.